This TCR beta chain was documented in a study of T-cell reconstitution after alpha-beta-depleted transplantation in children. Study results and limitations: Surviving recipient cells, namely T cells and thymic progenitors, were the source of high day-60 TCRbeta diversity in some patients.

Unique molecular identifiers featured in how the TCRbeta library was prepared. TCRdb recomputed calls from the PCR reads with MiXCR, one row per CDR3 protein. This table holds about 98,000 distinct CDR3 sequences, more than 20% found once. The germline V gene encodes CDR1 SGHRS and CDR2 YFSETQ. V lost 4 bases, J lost 4 bases, and 6 bases lay in between. This CDR3 has 11 residues. This clonotype was seen a handful of times. Its antigen is as yet unknown. The receptor's source is a boy aged 2 to 10 with acute lymphoblastic leukemia, due to receive a stem cell transplant. The starting material was PBMCs, obtained before TCRalphabeta/CD19-depleted stem cell transplant. This chain links TRBV5-1 with TRBJ2-7; D is unclear. As DNA, the CDR3 is TGCGCCAGCAGCAAAAATTACGAGCAGTACTTC. Residues: CASSKNYEQYF. The full variable domain, with the rest looked up from reference TRBV5-1 and TRBJ2-7, is KAGVTQTPRYLIKTRGQQVTLSCSPISGHRSVSWYQQTPGQGLQFLFEYFSETQRNKGNFPGRFSGRQFSNSRSEMNVSTLELGDSALYLCASSKNYEQYFGPGTRLTVT.